The clone carrying this T cell receptor beta chain was seen a handful of times. The antigen remains undetermined. The V gene's germline CDR1 is MDHEN and CDR2 SYDVKM. The ends lost 5 bases at V and 2 bases at J; junction bases unmatched: 10. The CDR3 has 17 residues. PCR was performed using 60 Vbeta and 13 Jbeta primers. Assay: immunoSEQ multiplex PCR; the TCRdb copy retains only in-frame clones and omits some. The profile covers 150,000 to 200,000 clones, with 68% appearing a single time and roughly 1.4% taken by the ten largest. This specimen belongs to a study of cytomegalovirus exposure and HLA in healthy donors. Study results and limitations: Productive rates of about 87% or about 30% were seen for most TCR beta V segments in an earlier analysis. Cytomegalovirus-associated TCR beta chains were listed, numbering roughly 150.

Sequenced material: PBMCs. The gene calls are TRBV28 and TRBJ2-5, with 11 bases that match TRBD2. The clonotype comes from a man aged 50 to 59 in good health and CMV-seronegative. This CDR3 is CASSRGGASGGQETQYF. The CDR3 DNA reads TGTGCCAGCAGTCGTGGTGGGGCTAGCGGGGGGCAAGAGACCCAGTACTTC.